The entry below describes one TCR beta chain. Profiled with immunoSEQ multiplex PCR; TCRdb holds only in-frame clones, not every one. In the table there are 130,000 or so clones, more than 70% of which are singletons. This CDR3 is 19 amino acids long. Trimming pared 0 bases from V and 2 bases from J, leaving 17 bases between. Germline-derived CDR1 and CDR2 are SGHVS and FQNEAQ. This sample is drawn from a study of control samples from healthy donors and cancer patients. The sequencing sample was made of blood. This chain links TRBV7-8 with TRBJ2-6, with D perhaps TRBD1 or TRBD2 (5 bases each). The TCR sequence derives from a man between 45 and 60 years old in good health. In DNA, the CDR3 is TGTGCCAGCAGCTTAGCCGGGGCCTGGTACATAACTGGGGCCAACGTCCTGACTTTC. This codes for CASSLAGAWYITGANVLTF.